These 23 T cell receptor beta chains came from one sample sequenced in a study of blood T cell repertoires in COVID-19. The method was immunoSEQ multiplex PCR; TCRdb's version includes in-frame clones alone and lacks a portion of them. The sample holds about 420,000 clones, about 90% seen once. The sequencing sample was made of peripheral blood. Receptors originate from a man aged 18 to 35 with COVID-19, enrolled during active disease.

In the case of this clone: Other DNA sequences in this specimen translate into the identical CDR3. This chain connects TRBV5-6 to TRBJ2-7; D not resolved. Trimming took 0 bases from V and 2 from J, leaving 6 bases between them. The CDR3 length is 13 residues. CDR1 is SGHDT and CDR2 is YYEEEE in the germline V gene. The CDR3 spells CASSLAGTYEQYF. The DNA of the CDR3 is TGTGCCAGCAGCTTGGCAGGCACCTACGAGCAGTACTTC.

This clone was counted a few times. This chain uses TRBV4-1 with TRBJ2-1; possible D gene TRBD1, 6 bases. The CDR3 sequence is 13 residues long. The V end lost 1 base, the J end lost 5 bases, and 6 bases lay between the germline ends. Germline lookup yields CDR1 MGHRA and CDR2 YSYEKL. CDR3 protein: CASSQGQDNEQFF. The CDR3 nucleotides are TGCGCCAGCAGCCAAGGACAGGACAATGAGCAGTTCTTC.

V gene TRBV3-1 (or the pseudogene TRBV3-2) combines with J gene TRBJ2-3, with 14 bases matching TRBD2. The germline V gene has CDR1 LGHDT and CDR2 YNNKEL (reference sequence). CDR3 length equals 17 residues. Germline trimming cut 4 bases from V and 2 bases from J; bases unmatched to any gene: 5. The CDR3 nucleotides are TGTGCCAGCAGCCTAGGACTAGCGGGAGGACTCACAGATACGCAGTATTTT. Amino acids: CASSLGLAGGLTDTQYF.

This clone has more than one count but fewer than ten. The chain carries TRBV7-9 and TRBJ2-2; tentatively, D is TRBD1 (5 bases). CDR1 SEHNR and CDR2 FQNEAQ come from the germline V gene (reference sequence). CDR3 size: 16 residues. V lost 5 bases to trimming and J lost 0 bases, with 13 bases between them. The CDR3 DNA reads as TGTGCCAGCAGCATTAGACAGACCGCGAACACCGGGGAGCTGTTTTTT. Protein product: CASSIRQTANTGELFF.

The rearrangement links TRBV5-1 to TRBJ2-1; tentatively, D is TRBD2 (5 bases). The length of the CDR3 is 14 residues. Looked up from germline, CDR1 is SGHRS and CDR2 is YFSETQ. Trimming shortened V by 5 bases and J by 7 bases, and 16 bases separated the two germline ends. DNA for the CDR3: TGCGCCAGCAGTCCGGACTCAACCGGGAATGAGCAGTTCTTC. Amino acids: CASSPDSTGNEQFF.

The chain joins TRBV7-9 to TRBJ1-5; no definite D call. The length of the CDR3 is 15 residues. Trimming took off 5 bases at V and 2 bases at J, with 13 bases between the two ends. Looked up from germline, CDR1 is SEHNR and CDR2 is FQNEAQ (reference sequence). The CDR3 DNA is TGTGCCAGCAGCCCGGAGTCGGCTCGCAATCAGCCCCAGCATTTT. The encoded protein is CASSPESARNQPQHF. Drawing the rest from reference TRBV7-9 and TRBJ1-5, the complete variable domain is DTGVSQNPRHKITKRGQNVTFRCDPISEHNRLYWYRQTLGQGPEFLTYFQNEAQLEKSRLLSDRFSAERPKGSFSTLEIQRTEQGDSAMYLCASSPESARNQPQHFGDGTRLSIL.

The genes are TRBV6-1 and TRBJ2-3; D is unclear. From germline, CDR1 is MNHNS and CDR2 SASEGT. With 3 bases removed from V and 0 bases from J, the gap between germline ends came to 4 bases. The CDR3 is made up of 13 amino acids. CDR3 nucleotide sequence: TGTGCCAGCAGTGATACAAGCACAGATACGCAGTATTTT. It specifies CASSDTSTDTQYF.

This clone was seen more than once but under ten times. V and J are TRBV10-1 and TRBJ1-1; the match to TRBD1 covers 7 bases. Germline V CDR1 and CDR2: WNHNN, SYGVQD (reference sequence). The V gene end was trimmed by 1 base and the J gene end by 1 base; junction bases not matched to a gene: 0. The CDR3 consists of 14 residues. This chain's CDR3 is CASSEYRGNTEAFF. CDR3 bases: TGCGCCAGCAGTGAGTACAGGGGGAACACTGAAGCTTTCTTT.

The genes are TRBV11-3 and TRBJ2-3; maybe TRBD2 (6 bases). Germline CDR1 is SGHNT and CDR2 is YENEEA. The CDR3 is made up of 17 amino acids. V was shortened by 1 base and J by 0 bases, with 14 bases between the two germline ends. The CDR3 here is CASSLGSVGTSTDTQYF. CDR3 in DNA: TGTGCCAGCAGCTTAGGAAGTGTCGGGACTAGCACAGATACGCAGTATTTT.

This chain connects TRBV5-1 to TRBJ1-2; a possible D gene is TRBD1 (6 bases). The CDR3 loop spans 15 amino acids. CDR1 and CDR2 from the germline V gene are SGHRS and YFSETQ. Trimming pared 3 bases from V and 7 bases from J, leaving 19 bases between. For the CDR3, the DNA is TGCGCCAGCAGCTACGAAGTTACAGGGCTGGGTGGCTACACCTTC. Translating it yields CASSYEVTGLGGYTF.

The gene calls are TRBV5-1 and TRBJ2-1; 14 nucleotides match TRBD2. CDR1 and CDR2 from the germline V gene are SGHRS and YFSETQ. The CDR3 consists of 16 residues. J was trimmed by 2 bases and V by 3 bases; bases with no gene match: 1. CDR3 region: CASSWGLAGAYNEQFF. The CDR3 region has the DNA TGCGCCAGCAGCTGGGGACTAGCGGGAGCCTACAATGAGCAGTTCTTC. Full variable domain (outside the CDR3, taken from reference TRBV5-1 and TRBJ2-1): KAGVTQTPRYLIKTRGQQVTLSCSPISGHRSVSWYQQTPGQGLQFLFEYFSETQRNKGNFPGRFSGRQFSNSRSEMNVSTLELGDSALYLCASSWGLAGAYNEQFFGPGTRLTVL.

The rearrangement uses TRBV9 and TRBJ2-2, with a possible D match to TRBD1 (5 bases). The germline gives CDR1 SGDLS, CDR2 YYNGEE. Between the trimmed V and J ends, which lost 0 bases and 7 bases, there was a span of 10 bases. The CDR3 is 14 residues long. The CDR3, as DNA: TGTGCCAGCAGCGTAGAGCAGGGTATCGGGGAGCTGTTTTTT. Translating gives CASSVEQGIGELFF.

The chain combines TRBV7-2 with TRBJ2-3; 10 bases are a match to TRBD2. J was trimmed by 0 bases and V by 1 base; bases with no gene match: 1. This CDR3 spans 16 amino acids. The germline CDR1 and CDR2 sequences are SGHTA and FQGNSA. The CDR3 coding sequence is TGTGCCAGCAGCTTAGGGACTAGCGGAAGCACAGATACGCAGTATTTT. Its translation: CASSLGTSGSTDTQYF.

The V and J genes are TRBV29-1 and TRBJ2-7, with TRBD2 matching over 10 bases. The V gene end was trimmed by 5 bases and the J gene end by 2 bases; junction bases not matched to a gene: 9. This CDR3 region has 15 residues. Looked up from germline, CDR1 is SQVTM and CDR2 is ANQGSEA. The CDR3 DNA is TGCAGCGTTCGATCTAGCGGGAGAGGCACCTACGAGCAGTACTTC. It specifies CSVRSSGRGTYEQYF.

This chain links TRBV5-1 with TRBJ1-3, with TRBD1 identical over 7 bases. V shed 3 bases, J shed 0 bases, and the junction held 6 bases outside the gene matches. Germline V gives CDR1 SGHRS, CDR2 YFSETQ. The CDR3 contains 16 residues. The CDR3 sequence is CASSWGQRSSGNTIYF. The CDR3 nucleotides are TGCGCCAGCAGCTGGGGACAGAGAAGCTCTGGAAACACCATATATTTT.

The chain carries TRBV5-1 and TRBJ2-3; maybe TRBD1 (5 bases). Per the germline V gene, CDR1 is SGHRS and CDR2 is YFSETQ. Trimming took off 0 bases at V and 4 bases at J, with 9 bases between the two ends. The CDR3 runs to 14 residues. The CDR3 DNA sequence: TGCGCCAGCAGCTTGGTGCAAGGGGCAGATACGCAGTATTTT. Protein sequence: CASSLVQGADTQYF.

The chain carries TRBV2 and TRBJ1-3, with D tentatively TRBD1 (6 bases). There are 15 residues in the CDR3. V was trimmed by 3 bases and J by 4 bases, leaving 13 bases between them. Germline V CDR1 and CDR2: SNHLY, FYNNEI. CDR3 amino acids: CASSDQGLGGNTIYF. In DNA form, the CDR3 reads TGTGCCAGCAGTGATCAGGGGCTAGGAGGAAACACCATATATTTT.

The chain employs TRBV7-3 and TRBJ2-1; 7 bases are a match to TRBD2. J gave up 0 bases and V 1 base, and 3 bases lay outside the gene matches. In germline, CDR1 is SGHTA, CDR2 FQGTGA. CDR3 size: 16 residues. Written as DNA, the CDR3 is TGTGCCAGCAGCTTAATAGGCGGGAGCTCCTACAATGAGCAGTTCTTC. This gives the protein CASSLIGGSSYNEQFF.

This clone was seen a single time. The V call is TRBV7-9, the J call TRBJ1-6; the match to TRBD1 covers 7 bases. The ends lost 1 base at V and 7 bases at J; junction bases unmatched: 10. This CDR3 spans 17 amino acids. CDR1 and CDR2 from the germline V gene are SEHNR and FQNEAQ (reference sequence). CDR3 DNA sequence: TGTGCCAGCAGCTTAGGCCGGGACAGATCGTACAATTCACCCCTCCACTTT. It translates to CASSLGRDRSYNSPLHF.

This chain's CDR3 is CASSLTAPSGANVLTF. CDR3 sequence (DNA): TGTGCCAGCAGCTTAACAGCACCATCTGGGGCCAACGTCCTGACTTTC. V is TRBV7-8 and J is TRBJ2-6; D is unclear. Trimming shortened V by 2 bases and J by 1 base, and 9 bases separated the two germline ends. CDR1 and CDR2 from the germline V gene are SGHVS and FQNEAQ. The CDR3 runs 16 residues.

The chain links TRBV6-5 to TRBJ2-7; D is perhaps TRBD2 (6 bases). Looked up from germline, CDR1 is MNHEY and CDR2 is SVGAGI. Trimming took off 6 bases at V and 8 bases at J, with 17 bases between the two ends. The CDR3 has 13 amino acids. CDR3 bases: TGTGCCAGCAGACTCCTTTCGGAGGGGAAGCAGTACTTC. Residues: CASRLLSEGKQYF.

This clone was counted once. This chain links TRBV13 with TRBJ2-6; D is possibly TRBD1 (6 bases). Germline V gives CDR1 PRHDT, CDR2 FYEKMQ (reference sequence). V was clipped by 5 bases and J by 2 bases, with 13 bases between them. This CDR3 has 16 residues. The CDR3 sequence: CASSSNRAPGANVLTF. The CDR3 DNA follows: TGTGCCAGCAGCAGTAACAGGGCCCCTGGGGCCAACGTCCTGACTTTC.

This clone came up once. Within the sample, other DNA sequences also encode this same CDR3. The rearrangement links TRBV5-1 to TRBJ2-3; 14 bases align to TRBD2. From germline, CDR1 is SGHRS and CDR2 YFSETQ. This CDR3 has 16 residues. V was pared by 4 bases and J by 1 base, with 2 bases of the junction left unmatched. The CDR3 DNA follows: TGCGCCAGCAGCCCGGGACTAGCGGGAGGCACAGATACGCAGTATTTT. As protein: CASSPGLAGGTDTQYF.